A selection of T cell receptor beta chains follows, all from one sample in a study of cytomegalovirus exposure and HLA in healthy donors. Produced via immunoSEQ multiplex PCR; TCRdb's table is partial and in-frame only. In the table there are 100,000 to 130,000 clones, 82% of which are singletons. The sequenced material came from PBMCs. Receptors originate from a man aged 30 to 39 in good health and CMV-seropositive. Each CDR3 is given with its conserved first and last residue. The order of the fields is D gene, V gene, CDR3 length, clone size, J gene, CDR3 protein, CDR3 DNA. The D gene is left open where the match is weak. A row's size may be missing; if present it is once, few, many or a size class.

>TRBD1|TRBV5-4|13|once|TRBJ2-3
CASSRTGGNTQYF
TGTGCCAGCAGCCGGACAGGGGGAAATACGCAGTATTTT
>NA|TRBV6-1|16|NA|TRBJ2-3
CASSEAHGAGADTQYF
TGTGCCAGCAGTGAAGCGCACGGGGCAGGGGCAGATACGCAGTATTTT
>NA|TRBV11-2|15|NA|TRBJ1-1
CASSLAQGGGTEAFF
TGTGCCAGCAGCTTAGCCCAGGGCGGGGGCACTGAAGCTTTCTTT
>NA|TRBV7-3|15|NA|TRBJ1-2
CASSLVARERVSYTF
TGTGCCAGCAGCTTAGTGGCCAGGGAAAGGGTTAGCTACACCTTC
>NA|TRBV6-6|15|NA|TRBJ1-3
CASSSNQGSGNTIYF
TGTGCCAGCAGTTCTAACCAGGGATCTGGAAACACCATATATTTT
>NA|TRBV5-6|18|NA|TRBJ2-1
CASSDYRNWGLSANEQFF
TGTGCCAGCAGCGACTACCGGAACTGGGGGCTTTCCGCCAATGAGCAGTTCTTC
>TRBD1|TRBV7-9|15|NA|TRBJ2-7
CASSLSTGGWDEQYF
TGTGCCAGCAGCTTAAGTACAGGGGGATGGGACGAGCAGTACTTC
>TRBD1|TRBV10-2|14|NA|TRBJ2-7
CASMLGQGGYEQYF
TGCGCCAGCATGCTTGGACAGGGTGGCTACGAGCAGTACTTC
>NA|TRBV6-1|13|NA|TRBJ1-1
CASTAGLNTEAFF
TGTGCCAGCACGGCAGGCCTGAACACTGAAGCTTTCTTT
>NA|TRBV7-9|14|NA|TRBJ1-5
CASSTSGSNQPQHF
TGTGCCAGCAGCACCTCAGGTTCGAATCAGCCCCAGCATTTT
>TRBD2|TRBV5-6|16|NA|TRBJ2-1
CASSLPGLALEHEQFF
TGTGCCAGCAGCTTGCCGGGACTAGCGCTGGAACATGAGCAGTTCTTC
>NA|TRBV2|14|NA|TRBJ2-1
CASSEVQSRDEQFF
TGTGCCAGCAGTGAAGTGCAGAGCCGGGATGAGCAGTTCTTC
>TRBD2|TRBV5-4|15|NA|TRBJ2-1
CASSFGLAGSNEQFF
TGTGCCAGCAGTTTTGGACTAGCGGGGTCCAATGAGCAGTTCTTC
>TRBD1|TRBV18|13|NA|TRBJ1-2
CASSEGQDYGYTF
TGTGCCAGCTCAGAGGGACAGGACTATGGCTACACCTTC
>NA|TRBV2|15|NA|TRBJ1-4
CASSPFSGYGEKLFF
TGTGCCAGCAGTCCCTTTTCAGGTTATGGCGAAAAACTGTTTTTT
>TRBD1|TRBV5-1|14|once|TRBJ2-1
CASSVQGAGNEQFF
TGCGCCAGCAGCGTTCAGGGGGCGGGCAATGAGCAGTTCTTC
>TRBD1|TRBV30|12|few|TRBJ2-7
CAWGQGARKQYF
TGTGCCTGGGGACAGGGGGCTCGGAAGCAGTACTTC
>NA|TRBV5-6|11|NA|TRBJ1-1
CASSREAEAFF
TGTGCCAGCAGCCGGGAGGCAGAAGCTTTCTTT
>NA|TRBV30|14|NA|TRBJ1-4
CAWSWGAFNEKLFF
TGTGCCTGGAGTTGGGGCGCTTTCAATGAAAAACTGTTTTTT
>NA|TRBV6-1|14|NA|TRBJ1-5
CASSEYPRNQPQHF
TGTGCCAGCAGTGAATACCCTCGGAATCAGCCCCAGCATTTT
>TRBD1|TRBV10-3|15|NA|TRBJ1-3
CAIRTGQGGGNTIYF
TGTGCCATCAGAACGGGACAGGGAGGAGGAAACACCATATATTTT
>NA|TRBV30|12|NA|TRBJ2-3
CASRLNTDTQYF
TGTGCCTCCCGGTTAAACACAGATACGCAGTATTTT
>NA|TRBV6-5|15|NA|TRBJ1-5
CASSYNRGSNQPQHF
TGTGCCAGCAGTTACAATAGGGGTAGCAATCAGCCCCAGCATTTT
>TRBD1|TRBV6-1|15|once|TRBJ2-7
CASSLWDRGRDEQYF
TGTGCCAGCAGTCTTTGGGACAGGGGAAGGGACGAGCAGTACTTC
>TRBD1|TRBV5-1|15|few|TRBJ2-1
CASSLTGGLYNEQFF
TGCGCCAGCAGCTTAACAGGGGGGCTCTACAATGAGCAGTTCTTC